This TCR beta chain was sequenced during a study of cytomegalovirus exposure and HLA in healthy donors. Findings of the study overall: As a later analysis showed, a missense DCLRE1C variant was linked to trimming of TCR beta V- and J-genes. Immune exposure information comprised only CMV serostatus.

Those who donated were healthy bone marrow donors. Note on this clone: The antigen is not known.

V shed 2 bases and J 4 bases; nucleotides not matched to a gene: 4. This CDR3 region has 14 residues. Germline V gene lookup returns CDR1 SNHLY and CDR2 FYNNEI. Use of 60 Vbeta and 13 Jbeta primers characterized the PCR. The table came from immunoSEQ multiplex PCR; TCRdb's copy has only in-frame clones and leaves some out. The sample comprises 150,000 to 200,000 clones, over 70% of which are singletons, and around 1.3% rests with the top ten. This TCR came from a boy aged 2 to 9 in good health and CMV-seronegative. This chain connects TRBV2 to TRBJ2-5; TRBD1 agrees at 7 bases. The sample taken for sequencing was PBMCs. The CDR3, as DNA: TGTGCCAGCAGTGAAAAGGGGGCATCAGAGACCCAGTACTTC. Translated, it gives CASSEKGASETQYF.